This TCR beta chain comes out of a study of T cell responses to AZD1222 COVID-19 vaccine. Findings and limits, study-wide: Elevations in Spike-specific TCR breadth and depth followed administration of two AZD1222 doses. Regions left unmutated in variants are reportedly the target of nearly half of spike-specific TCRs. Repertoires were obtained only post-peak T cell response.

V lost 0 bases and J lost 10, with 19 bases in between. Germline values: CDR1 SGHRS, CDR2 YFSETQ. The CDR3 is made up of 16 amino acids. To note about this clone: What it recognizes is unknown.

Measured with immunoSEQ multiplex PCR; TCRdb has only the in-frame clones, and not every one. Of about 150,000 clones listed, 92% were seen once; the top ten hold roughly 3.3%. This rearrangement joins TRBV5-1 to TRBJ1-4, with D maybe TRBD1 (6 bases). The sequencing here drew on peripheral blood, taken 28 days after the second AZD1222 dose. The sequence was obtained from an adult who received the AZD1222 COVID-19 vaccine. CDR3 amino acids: CASSLATGGGIGKLFF. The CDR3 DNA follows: TGCGCCAGCAGCTTGGCCACTGGCGGGGGCATCGGAAAACTGTTTTTT.